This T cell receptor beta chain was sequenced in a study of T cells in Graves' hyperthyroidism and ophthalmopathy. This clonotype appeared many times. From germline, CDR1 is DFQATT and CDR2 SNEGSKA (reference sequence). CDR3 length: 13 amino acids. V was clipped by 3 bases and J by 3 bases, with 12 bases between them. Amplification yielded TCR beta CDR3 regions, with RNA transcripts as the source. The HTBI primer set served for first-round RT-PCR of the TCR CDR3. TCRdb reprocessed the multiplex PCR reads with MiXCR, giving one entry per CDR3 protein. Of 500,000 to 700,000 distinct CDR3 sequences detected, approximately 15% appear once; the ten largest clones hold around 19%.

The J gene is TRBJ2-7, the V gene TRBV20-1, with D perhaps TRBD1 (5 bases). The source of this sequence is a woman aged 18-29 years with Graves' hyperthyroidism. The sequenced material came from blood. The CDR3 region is CSASSRENYEQYF. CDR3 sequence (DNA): TGCAGTGCTAGTAGCAGGGAAAACTACGAGCAGTACTTC.